This T cell receptor (beta chain) originates from a study of cytomegalovirus exposure and HLA in healthy donors. In the study overall: The study placed 80% to 90% of its roughly 430 genotyped donors in the Caucasian-associated ancestry cluster. Findings and caveats of the study: Accurate predictions that matched the HLA-A and HLA-B alleles of most subjects were reportedly made from TCR beta sequences.

The ends were cut back, 8 bases at V and 1 base at J, with 15 bases in the middle. This CDR3 has 15 residues. The germline gives CDR1 KGHSH, CDR2 LQKENI. A note on this clone: What it binds is not known.

This PCR relied on a set of 60 Vbeta primers and 13 Jbeta primers. In the original workflow: Unique TCR beta chains totaled some 78 million in a later count, with roughly 11 million of them shared. Sequenced by immunoSEQ multiplex PCR; TCRdb stores in-frame clones only, minus some. D and trimming come from the DNA, and the V and J calls and clone size come from that table. The table has 100,000 to 150,000 clones, 50% to 80% seen once; the top ten hold 8% to 9%. Input material: PBMCs. The receptor comes from a woman aged 40-49 years in good health and CMV-seropositive. This sequence joins TRBV18 and TRBJ1-5; possible D gene TRBD1, 5 bases. The CDR3 DNA sequence: TGTGCCAGCAGAGGGACGGGAGAAAGCAATCAGCCCCAGCATTTT. Residues: CASRGTGESNQPQHF.